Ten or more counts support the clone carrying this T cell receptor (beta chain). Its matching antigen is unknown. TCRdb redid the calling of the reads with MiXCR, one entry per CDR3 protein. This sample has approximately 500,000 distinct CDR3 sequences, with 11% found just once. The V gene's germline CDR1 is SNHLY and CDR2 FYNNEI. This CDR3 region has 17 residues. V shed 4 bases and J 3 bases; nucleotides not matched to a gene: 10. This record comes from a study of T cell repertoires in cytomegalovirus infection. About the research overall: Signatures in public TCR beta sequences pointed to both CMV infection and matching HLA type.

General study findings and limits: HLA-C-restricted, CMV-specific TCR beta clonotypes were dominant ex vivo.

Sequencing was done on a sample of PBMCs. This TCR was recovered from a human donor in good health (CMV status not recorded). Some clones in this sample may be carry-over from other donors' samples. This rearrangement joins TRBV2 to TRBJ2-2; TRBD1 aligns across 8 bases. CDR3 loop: CASSVPQGATDTGELFF. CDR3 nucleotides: TGTGCCAGCAGTGTCCCGCAGGGGGCAACGGACACCGGGGAGCTGTTTTTT.